A single sample gave rise to the 31 T cell receptor beta chains below, sequenced in a study of blood T cell repertoires in COVID-19. Sequencing used immunoSEQ multiplex PCR; TCRdb keeps in-frame clones, though not all of them. The sample includes 46,000 or so clones, 90% seen only once; the top ten take around 19%. Sequenced material: peripheral blood. The source of these receptors is an older man with active COVID-19.

The V and J genes are TRBV5-1 and TRBJ2-1; possibly TRBD2 for D (8 bases). The CDR3 is 15 amino acids. V was clipped by 0 bases and J by 9 bases, with 16 bases between them. Germline CDR1 reads SGHRS; CDR2 reads YFSETQ. The CDR3 DNA reads TGCGCCAGCAGCTTGGCCGGGAGGGGGCAAGGTGAGCAGTTCTTC. Its translation is CASSLAGRGQGEQFF. The full variable domain, its missing parts supplied by reference TRBV5-1 and TRBJ2-1, is KAGVTQTPRYLIKTRGQQVTLSCSPISGHRSVSWYQQTPGQGLQFLFEYFSETQRNKGNFPGRFSGRQFSNSRSEMNVSTLELGDSALYLCASSLAGRGQGEQFFGPGTRLTVL.

V is TRBV29-1 and J is TRBJ1-1; TRBD1 agrees at 7 bases. The CDR3 spans 14 residues. V was pared by 5 bases and J by 0 bases, with 6 bases of the junction left unmatched. Germline values: CDR1 SQVTM, CDR2 ANQGSEA. Here the CDR3 DNA reads TGCAGCGTTACGGGACAGAACATGAACACTGAAGCTTTCTTT. It is translated as CSVTGQNMNTEAFF. Full variable domain (outside the CDR3, taken from reference TRBV29-1 and TRBJ1-1): SAVISQKPSRDICQRGTSLTIQCQVDSQVTMMFWYRQQPGQSLTLIATANQGSEATYESGFVIDKFPISRPNLTFSTLTVSNMSPEDSSIYLCSVTGQNMNTEAFFGQGTRLTVV.

The chain couples TRBV25-1 to TRBJ2-3, with D maybe TRBD2 (7 bases). Between the trimmed V and J ends, which lost 4 bases and 0 bases, there was a span of 20 bases. CDR1 is MGHDK, CDR2 SYGVNS, per germline. CDR3 length: 18 amino acids. CDR3 nucleotides: TGTGCCAGCAGTGCCTCAGGTGGGGGGGCAGGTAGCACAGATACGCAGTATTTT. Translated, it gives CASSASGGGAGSTDTQYF.

The CDR3 nucleotides are TGTGCCAGCAGGTCAGAGGGCGGCAATGAGCAGTTCTTC. Translation gives CASRSEGGNEQFF. The V call is TRBV9, the J call TRBJ2-1; D may be TRBD2 (5 bases). Germline V gene data show CDR1 as SGDLS and CDR2 as YYNGEE. The CDR3 extends over 13 amino acids. V was trimmed by 5 bases and J by 6 bases, leaving 12 bases between them.

The genes are TRBV6-2 or TRBV6-3 and TRBJ2-7; D uncertain. Trimming took 6 bases from V and 7 from J, leaving 13 bases between them. Looked up from germline, CDR1 is MNHEY and CDR2 is SVGEGT. The length of the CDR3 is 12 residues. The CDR3 protein is CASSRASREQYF. CDR3 coding DNA: TGTGCCAGCAGCCGAGCGTCTCGGGAGCAGTACTTC.

V gene TRBV19 combines with J gene TRBJ2-4; a weak D match, TRBD1 (5 bases). V gave up 6 bases and J gave up 0 bases, with 12 bases separating them. CDR1 and CDR2 from the germline V gene are LNHDA and SQIVND (reference sequence). The length of the CDR3 is 15 residues. This chain's CDR3 is CASRDNQKAKNIQYF. The CDR3 nucleotides read TGTGCCAGTAGGGACAACCAAAAAGCCAAAAACATTCAGTACTTC.

This clone was seen a handful of times. This chain connects TRBV7-3 to TRBJ2-1, with TRBD2 identical over 14 bases. The CDR3 is 18 amino acids. V was clipped by 5 bases and J by 4 bases; unmatched bases: 10. Germline CDR1 reads SGHTA; CDR2 reads FQGTGA. The CDR3 here is CASSREGLAGVGYNEQFF. The CDR3 DNA follows: TGTGCCAGCAGCCGAGAGGGACTAGCGGGAGTTGGGTACAATGAGCAGTTCTTC. Full variable domain (outside the CDR3, taken from reference TRBV7-3 and TRBJ2-1): GAGVSQTPSNKVTEKGKYVELRCDPISGHTALYWYRQSLGQGPEFLIYFQGTGAADDSGLPNDRFFAVRPEGSVSTLKIQRTERGDSAVYLCASSREGLAGVGYNEQFFGPGTRLTVL.

This clone occurred once. V gene TRBV6-4 combines with J gene TRBJ1-6; no clear D. The CDR3 is 15 amino acids. Germline values: CDR1 MRHNA, CDR2 SNTAGT. The V end was cut by 5 bases, the J end by 8 bases, with 16 bases between. The CDR3 loop is CASSPREGRDSPLHF. The CDR3 nucleotides are TGTGCCAGCAGTCCCCGGGAGGGAAGGGATTCACCCCTCCACTTT.

The J gene is TRBJ2-1, the V gene TRBV24-1; possible D gene TRBD2, 5 bases. Germline CDR1 KGHDR, CDR2 SFDVKD. V dropped 7 bases and J dropped 1 base, with 13 bases sitting between them. The CDR3 extends over 15 amino acids. CDR3 in amino acids: CATSDMTGSYNEQFF. The CDR3, as DNA: TGTGCCACCAGCGATATGACGGGGTCCTACAATGAGCAGTTCTTC.

The chain uses TRBV27 and TRBJ2-1; D remains unclear. This CDR3 region has 15 residues. V lost 1 base and J 6 bases, leaving 13 bases between the germline ends. The germline V gene encodes CDR1 MNHEY and CDR2 SMNVEV (reference sequence). The CDR3 is CASSLWQTLSNEQFF. The CDR3 region has the DNA TGTGCCAGCAGTTTATGGCAAACGCTTTCCAATGAGCAGTTCTTC.

The chain combines TRBV6-2 or TRBV6-3 with TRBJ1-1, with D tentatively TRBD1 (6 bases). Germline loops: CDR1 MNHEY, CDR2 SVGEGT. CDR3 length: 14 amino acids. Deletions cut 4 bases from V and 0 bases from J, with 9 bases between. The CDR3 loop reads CASSSGTLNTEAFF. The DNA for the CDR3 is TGTGCCAGCAGTTCCGGGACACTGAACACTGAAGCTTTCTTT.

The chain recombines TRBV2 with TRBJ1-1; D may be TRBD1 (6 bases). CDR1 and CDR2 from the germline V gene are SNHLY and FYNNEI. There are 14 residues in the CDR3. V was cut by 6 bases and J by 7 bases, with 18 bases left in between. The CDR3 region has the DNA TGTGCCAGCAGGATATCAGGGGCTCCAGGTGAAGCTTTCTTT. As protein: CASRISGAPGEAFF.

V is TRBV24-1 and J is TRBJ2-7, with TRBD1 identical over 7 bases. CDR3 length equals 13 residues. V shed 10 bases, J shed 0 bases, and the junction held 5 bases outside the gene matches. CDR1 is KGHDR and CDR2 is SFDVKD in the germline V gene. CDR3 nucleotide sequence: TGTGCCACTGAAGGGGGCAGCTCCTACGAGCAGTACTTC. Protein sequence: CATEGGSSYEQYF.

The chain recombines TRBV7-2 with TRBJ1-1, with 8 bases matching TRBD1. The CDR3 spans 15 residues. V shed 6 bases and J 1 base; nucleotides not matched to a gene: 7. Per germline, CDR1 SGHTA and CDR2 FQGNSA. The CDR3 DNA sequence: TGTGCCAGCAGTGATGGACAGGGTTCGAACACTGAAGCTTTCTTT. Translated: CASSDGQGSNTEAFF.

This clone has just one count. The chain employs TRBV18 and TRBJ2-7, with TRBD1 identical over 7 bases. Germline CDR1 is KGHSH and CDR2 is LQKENI. V dropped 6 bases and J dropped 6; count of bases not matched to a gene: 5. This CDR3 is built from 12 residues. This CDR3 reads CASSPDRLEQYF. For the CDR3, the DNA is TGTGCCAGCTCTCCGGACAGGCTCGAGCAGTACTTC.

V is TRBV27 and J is TRBJ2-5, with TRBD1 matching over 10 bases. This CDR3 is 16 amino acids long. J gave up 5 bases and V 3 bases, and 9 bases lay outside the gene matches. CDR1 MNHEY and CDR2 SMNVEV come from the germline V gene (reference sequence). This CDR3 is CASSFYTPGQGETQYF. CDR3 DNA: TGTGCCAGCAGTTTCTATACTCCGGGACAGGGGGAGACCCAGTACTTC.

The chain has TRBV29-1 and TRBJ2-3, with 8 bases that match TRBD2. CDR1 and CDR2 from the germline V gene are SQVTM and ANQGSEA. V gave up 7 bases and J gave up 3 bases; unmatched junction bases: 9. The CDR3 totals 14 residues. CDR3 amino acids: CSGVLAARTDTQYF. The CDR3 region has the DNA TGCAGCGGGGTACTAGCGGCAAGAACAGATACGCAGTATTTT.

The chain combines TRBV28 with TRBJ2-7, with 10 bases fitting TRBD2. Germline V lookup: CDR1 MDHEN, CDR2 SYDVKM. V lost 5 bases and J lost 2; bases outside the gene matches: 6. This CDR3 spans 15 amino acids. The DNA for the CDR3 is TGTGCCAGCAGTATAGCGGGGGGAGTCCCCTACGAGCAGTACTTC. Amino acids: CASSIAGGVPYEQYF.

This chain uses TRBV4-1 with TRBJ2-7; 8 bases match TRBD2. Germline lookup yields CDR1 MGHRA and CDR2 YSYEKL. The junction had 10 bases not matched to a gene; V was cut back by 0 bases and J by 0 bases. The CDR3 length is 18 residues. The CDR3 is CASSQEPKLAAYSYEQYF. CDR3 coding DNA: TGCGCCAGCAGCCAAGAACCAAAACTAGCGGCGTACTCCTACGAGCAGTACTTC.

The rearrangement joins TRBV11-2 to TRBJ1-3; D is uncertain. Germline CDR1 reads SGHAT; CDR2 reads FQNNGV. CDR3 length: 11 residues. V dropped 1 base and J dropped 7 bases, with 2 bases sitting between them. The CDR3 is CASSLANTIYF. For the CDR3, the DNA is TGTGCCAGCAGCTTAGCGAACACCATATATTTT.

The chain is built from TRBV5-4 and TRBJ2-5, with TRBD2 matching 12 bases. This CDR3 comprises 17 residues. J was trimmed by 2 bases and V by 0 bases; bases with no gene match: 5. Per the germline V gene, CDR1 is SGHNT and CDR2 is YYREEE (reference sequence). DNA for the CDR3: TGTGCCAGCAGCTTGGAGGCCCTAGCGGGGGGGCAAGAGACCCAGTACTTC. Its protein product is CASSLEALAGGQETQYF. Looking up the rest from reference TRBV5-4 and TRBJ2-5 gives the full variable domain: ETGVTQSPTHLIKTRGQQVTLRCSSQSGHNTVSWYQQALGQGPQFIFQYYREEENGRGNFPPRFSGLQFPNYSSELNVNALELDDSALYLCASSLEALAGGQETQYFGPGTRLLVL.

The chain joins TRBV28 to TRBJ1-5, with a tentative D call TRBD1 (6 bases). V shed 2 bases and J shed 0 bases, with 14 bases lying between them. The CDR3 consists of 17 residues. Germline CDR1 reads MDHEN; CDR2 reads SYDVKM. CDR3 sequence: CASSLGGHYYSNQPQHF. In DNA form, the CDR3 reads TGTGCCAGCAGTTTAGGGGGACATTACTATAGCAATCAGCCCCAGCATTTT.

This chain uses TRBV9 with TRBJ2-1; 10 nucleotides agree with TRBD2. The V segment lost 2 bases and the J segment 4 bases; nucleotides outside the gene matches: 6. The CDR3 extends over 16 amino acids. CDR1 is SGDLS, CDR2 YYNGEE, per germline. CDR3: CASSVLASGGYNEQFF. The CDR3 DNA reads as TGTGCCAGCAGCGTGTTGGCTAGCGGGGGATACAATGAGCAGTTCTTC.

A word on this clone: One end of the junction fails to match germline, which may point to a read error. The chain joins TRBV28 to TRBJ2-7; D remains unclear. This CDR3 is built from 13 residues. Germline V gives CDR1 MDHEN, CDR2 SYDVKM. The CDR3 protein is CVSSLYRRYEQYF. CDR3 bases: TGTGTCAGCAGTTTATACAGACGCTACGAGCAGTACTTC.

The rearrangement joins TRBV9 to TRBJ1-2; D is unresolved. The V gene lost 3 bases and the J gene lost 6 bases, with 12 bases spanning the gap. There are 13 residues in the CDR3. CDR1 is SGDLS, CDR2 YYNGEE, per germline. Here the CDR3 DNA reads TGTGCCAGCAGCGCGGGAGGGTCTAATGGCTACACCTTC. Translating gives CASSAGGSNGYTF.

The V gene is TRBV7-2, the J gene TRBJ2-3; 12 nucleotides line up with TRBD2. In germline, CDR1 is SGHTA, CDR2 FQGNSA. The CDR3 runs 16 residues. Unmatched junction bases numbered 5, after V lost 5 bases and J lost 2 bases. The CDR3 is CASSLTSGSYTDTQYF. CDR3 nucleotide sequence: TGTGCCAGCAGCCTGACTAGCGGGAGCTACACAGATACGCAGTATTTT.

The chain recombines TRBV28 with TRBJ2-3, with TRBD2 matching over 7 bases. Trimming cost V 11 bases and J 5 bases; bases outside gene matches: 13. Germline V gene sequence: CDR1 MDHEN, CDR2 SYDVKM. This CDR3 has 14 residues. CDR3 residues: CASRLGGRGDTQYF. The CDR3 DNA follows: TGTGCCTCCCGGCTCGGGGGGAGGGGAGATACGCAGTATTTT.

The rearrangement links TRBV18 to TRBJ2-2; perhaps TRBD2 as D (5 bases). Between the trimmed V and J ends, which lost 3 bases and 7 bases, there was a span of 15 bases. The CDR3 loop spans 15 amino acids. Per germline, CDR1 KGHSH and CDR2 LQKENI. The CDR3 loop reads CASSPTGNRVGELFF. The CDR3 bases are TGTGCCAGCTCACCCACGGGGAATCGGGTCGGGGAGCTGTTTTTT.

This clone was counted only a few times. The chain carries TRBV5-6 and TRBJ1-3; no clear D. Germline CDR1 reads SGHDT; CDR2 reads YYEEEE. CDR3 length: 15 amino acids. Trimming removed 1 base at V and 2 bases at J, with 10 bases between. The CDR3 is CASSLFAGAGNTIYF. CDR3 DNA sequence: TGTGCCAGCAGCTTGTTTGCCGGGGCTGGAAACACCATATATTTT.

The chain's CDR3 is CASSPGQGGYGYTF. The CDR3, as DNA: TGTGCCAGCAGCCCGGGACAGGGAGGGTATGGCTACACCTTC. The chain links TRBV5-6 to TRBJ1-2; 9 bases are a match to TRBD1. The trim removed 4 bases at V and 5 bases at J, leaving 6 bases unmatched. Germline CDR1 and CDR2: SGHDT and YYEEEE. This CDR3 spans 14 amino acids.

V is TRBV4-3 and J is TRBJ1-3; 9 bases map to TRBD1. The CDR3 has 16 residues. J gave up 5 bases and V 1 base, and 6 bases lay outside the gene matches. Germline assignment: CDR1 LGHNA and CDR2 YSLEER. The CDR3 region has the DNA TGCGCCAGCAGCCAAGGCCGGGACAGGGTTCGAAACACCATATATTTT. Translation gives CASSQGRDRVRNTIYF.